The 27 T cell receptor beta chains given below trace back to one sample, sequenced in a study of cytotoxic CD8 clonotypes in ibrutinib-treated CLL. Data came from immunoSEQ multiplex PCR; TCRdb stores just in-frame clones and leaves some out. The table lists 40,000 or so clones, 60% to 70% of them singletons. This specimen was PBMCs, taken after 24 months of ibrutinib treatment. These receptors all come from a human donor with chronic lymphocytic leukemia.

This clone has a handful of counts. The CDR3 loop reads CSVTTGEKQPQHF. Here the CDR3 DNA reads TGCAGCGTGACCACAGGGGAGAAGCAGCCCCAGCATTTT. The genes are TRBV29-1 and TRBJ1-5; the match to TRBD1 covers 7 bases. Germline V lookup: CDR1 SQVTM, CDR2 ANQGSEA. The CDR3 is 13 residues long. Trimming took 6 bases from V and 7 from J; bases not matched to a gene: 9. Looking up the rest from reference TRBV29-1 and TRBJ1-5 gives the full variable domain: SAVISQKPSRDICQRGTSLTIQCQVDSQVTMMFWYRQQPGQSLTLIATANQGSEATYESGFVIDKFPISRPNLTFSTLTVSNMSPEDSSIYLCSVTTGEKQPQHFGDGTRLSIL.

V is TRBV5-1 and J is TRBJ1-6, with TRBD1 identical over 10 bases. The V gene's germline CDR1 is SGHRS and CDR2 YFSETQ. Losses at the gene ends were 5 bases for V and 6 bases for J; bases not matched to a gene: 2. CDR3 length equals 14 residues. The CDR3: CASSRDRGNSPLHF. CDR3 in DNA: TGCGCCAGCAGTAGGGACAGGGGTAATTCACCCCTCCACTTT.

V usage is TRBV29-1 and J usage is TRBJ1-1; no firm D call. The CDR3 runs 14 residues. Germline values: CDR1 SQVTM, CDR2 ANQGSEA. The V end lost 3 bases, the J end lost 4 bases, and 15 bases lay between the germline ends. CDR3: CSVDKGRWATEAFF. In nucleotides, the CDR3 is TGCAGCGTTGACAAAGGGCGGTGGGCCACTGAAGCTTTCTTT.

The DNA of the CDR3 is TGTGCCAGCAGTTTCCAGAAAGCCGGGGAGCTGTTTTTT. It encodes CASSFQKAGELFF. The rearrangement uses TRBV27 and TRBJ2-2; D ambiguous. Looked up from germline, CDR1 is MNHEY and CDR2 is SMNVEV (reference sequence). The CDR3 covers 13 residues. Between the trimmed V and J ends, which lost 3 bases and 6 bases, there was a span of 8 bases.

This clone was detected only once. V is TRBV5-1 and J is TRBJ2-3; tentatively, D is TRBD1 (6 bases). CDR1 is SGHRS, CDR2 YFSETQ, per germline. This CDR3 region has 14 residues. Trimming shortened V by 6 bases and J by 2 bases, and 13 bases separated the two germline ends. The CDR3 sequence: CASNPGQNTDTQYF. The CDR3 DNA is TGCGCCAGCAACCCGGGACAAAACACAGATACGCAGTATTTT.

CDR3 DNA sequence: TGTGCCAGCAAGTACGTCGGCGAGCAGTACTTC. It is translated as CASKYVGEQYF. The chain couples TRBV2 to TRBJ2-7; no firm D call. Germline CDR1 SNHLY, CDR2 FYNNEI. V lost 7 bases to trimming and J lost 6 bases, with 10 bases between them. This CDR3 region has 11 residues.

The sample holds a few counts of this clone. This chain uses TRBV4-1 with TRBJ2-1, with 10 bases matching TRBD1. The germline CDR1 and CDR2 sequences are MGHRA and YSYEKL. The CDR3 spans 16 residues. J lost 8 bases, V lost 1 base, and 8 bases had no gene match. CDR3 in DNA: TGCGCCAGCAGCCAAGGCTGGGACAGGGGATTTGATGAGCAGTTCTTC. This sequence encodes CASSQGWDRGFDEQFF.

This chain uses TRBV27 with TRBJ2-7; tentatively, D is TRBD2 (7 bases). Germline V gene lookup returns CDR1 MNHEY and CDR2 SMNVEV (reference sequence). The CDR3 spans 15 residues. V lost 0 bases to trimming and J lost 0 bases, with 9 bases between them. In DNA, the CDR3 is TGTGCCAGCAGTTTATCAGGGGGGGCCTCCTACGAGCAGTACTTC. Its protein is CASSLSGGASYEQYF.

The rearrangement links TRBV6-6 to TRBJ2-3; the D gene is possibly TRBD2 (5 bases). The CDR3 runs to 15 residues. The V end was cut by 2 bases, the J end by 3 bases, with 12 bases between. CDR1 MNHNY and CDR2 SVGAGI come from the germline V gene (reference sequence). Written as DNA, the CDR3 is TGTGCCAGCAGTTACCTCGGGATTAGGACAGATACGCAGTATTTT. Translated: CASSYLGIRTDTQYF.

This clone was seen at least ten times. V and J are TRBV28 and TRBJ2-1; tentative D call: TRBD1 (5 bases). This CDR3 comprises 11 residues. Looked up from germline, CDR1 is MDHEN and CDR2 is SYDVKM. The V and J ends lost 10 bases and 15 bases respectively, with 19 bases between them. Here the CDR3 reads CATGWGLNPFF. In DNA form, the CDR3 reads TGTGCCACAGGGTGGGGCCTTAACCCGTTCTTC.

The chain carries TRBV7-8 and TRBJ2-7; D perhaps matches TRBD2 (5 bases). Trimming stripped 5 bases from V and 6 bases from J, with 17 bases between. The V gene's germline CDR1 is SGHVS and CDR2 FQNEAQ. The CDR3 length is 14 residues. The CDR3 DNA reads as TGTGCCAGCAGCCCGCAAACGGGATTTAGCGAGCAGTACTTC. Translated, it gives CASSPQTGFSEQYF.

This clone was counted once. The chain joins TRBV30 to TRBJ2-7, with D perhaps being TRBD1 or TRBD2 (5 bases each). The germline V gene encodes CDR1 GTSNPN and CDR2 SVGIG (reference sequence). The CDR3 extends over 13 amino acids. With 3 bases removed from V and 3 bases from J, the gap between germline ends came to 12 bases. Here the CDR3 DNA reads TGTGCCTGGAGGGGGACCGTGGGCTACGAGCAGTACTTC. It translates to CAWRGTVGYEQYF. Based on the CDR3 plus reference TRBV30 and TRBJ2-7, the full variable domain is SQTIHQWPATLVQPVGSPLSLECTVEGTSNPNLYWYRQAAGRGLQLLFYSVGIGQISSEVPQNLSASRPQDRQFILSSKKLLLSDSGFYLCAWRGTVGYEQYFGPGTRLTVT.

V and J are TRBV4-1 and TRBJ2-1; 14 bases agree with TRBD2. Germline CDR1 reads MGHRA; CDR2 reads YSYEKL. This CDR3 has 15 residues. J lost 7 bases, V lost 3 bases, and 2 bases had no gene match. CDR3 DNA sequence: TGCGCCAGCAGCCAGCGACTAGCGGGGGGGAATGAGCAGTTCTTC. Encoded protein: CASSQRLAGGNEQFF.

The V gene is TRBV7-3, the J gene TRBJ2-3; 15 bases are a match to TRBD2. This CDR3 spans 17 amino acids. Germline values: CDR1 SGHTA, CDR2 FQGTGA. Unmatched junction bases numbered 6, after V lost 5 bases and J lost 3 bases. The CDR3 DNA sequence: TGTGCCAGCAGCCCAAGGACTAGCGGGAGGGAAACAGATACGCAGTATTTT. It encodes CASSPRTSGRETDTQYF.

The gene calls are TRBV4-1 and TRBJ1-1, with D hard to call. The V gene lost 3 bases and the J gene lost 0 bases, with 17 bases spanning the gap. CDR1 is MGHRA, CDR2 YSYEKL, per germline. The CDR3 is 17 residues long. In nucleotides, the CDR3 is TGCGCCAGCAGCCAGCGGACGGGCCAAGCGATGAACACTGAAGCTTTCTTT. It is translated as CASSQRTGQAMNTEAFF.

This clone turned up a few times. V and J are TRBV6-5 and TRBJ2-7; 7 bases fit TRBD1. Germline CDR1 is MNHEY and CDR2 is SVGAGI. The V and J ends lost 0 bases and 0 bases, in that order; junction bases with no gene match: 2. This CDR3 spans 15 amino acids. CDR3 sequence (DNA): TGTGCCAGCAGTTACTCGACAGGGAGCTCCTACGAGCAGTACTTC. Its translation is CASSYSTGSSYEQYF.

This chain uses TRBV15 with TRBJ1-2; D not resolved. V was clipped by 1 base and J by 0 bases, with 12 bases between them. CDR1 LNHNV and CDR2 YYDKDF come from the germline V gene (reference sequence). There are 16 residues in the CDR3. The CDR3 nucleotides read TGTGCCACCAGCAGAGCTTTCGGTTCAGCTAACTATGGCTACACCTTC. Translated, it gives CATSRAFGSANYGYTF.

V gene TRBV7-9 combines with J gene TRBJ2-2; 10 bases line up with TRBD2. CDR1 and CDR2 (germline): SEHNR, FQNEAQ (reference sequence). The CDR3 loop spans 16 amino acids. V lost 1 base and J lost 4; bases outside the gene matches: 3. Written as DNA, the CDR3 is TGTGCCAGCAGCTTAGTAGCGGGGGGAACCACCGGGGAGCTGTTTTTT. Its translation is CASSLVAGGTTGELFF.

The genes are TRBV11-2 and TRBJ2-7, with 8 bases identical to TRBD2. This CDR3 spans 18 amino acids. Germline-derived CDR1 and CDR2 are SGHAT and FQNNGV. V was clipped by 0 bases and J by 1 base; unmatched bases: 11. CDR3 sequence: CASSLDQLAEKYSYEQYF. CDR3 nucleotide sequence: TGTGCCAGCAGCTTAGATCAACTAGCGGAAAAGTATTCCTACGAGCAGTACTTC.

The gene calls are TRBV27 and TRBJ2-5, with 8 positions matching TRBD1. Trimming took 6 bases from V and 1 from J; bases not matched to a gene: 16. The CDR3 sequence is 18 residues long. Germline V gene data show CDR1 as MNHEY and CDR2 as SMNVEV (reference sequence). For the CDR3, the DNA is TGTGCCAGCAGCCTTCTTGCTTCGACAGGGGACCCCCAAGAGACCCAGTACTTC. It encodes CASSLLASTGDPQETQYF.

The chain couples TRBV10-3 to TRBJ2-1, with D uncertain. This CDR3 is built from 12 residues. Trimming took off 7 bases at V and 6 bases at J, with 10 bases between the two ends. Germline lookup yields CDR1 ENHRY and CDR2 SYGVKD. The CDR3 coding sequence is TGTGCCATCATTGGCCGGGCCAATGAGCAGTTCTTC. It specifies CAIIGRANEQFF.

This chain links TRBV2 with TRBJ2-1, with D possibly TRBD2 on 6 matching bases. Germline lookup yields CDR1 SNHLY and CDR2 FYNNEI. CDR3 length: 11 residues. V was shortened by 3 bases and J by 14 bases, with 11 bases between the two germline ends. The CDR3 reads CASSETWEEFF. The CDR3 DNA follows: TGTGCCAGCAGTGAGACGTGGGAGGAGTTCTTC.

A single count supports this clone. The chain joins TRBV6-6 to TRBJ1-5, with TRBD1 matching over 7 bases. CDR1 is MNHNY, CDR2 SVGAGI, per germline (reference sequence). Unmatched junction bases numbered 5, after V lost 2 bases and J lost 7 bases. CDR3 length: 14 amino acids. The CDR3 here is CASSYGQEVQPQHF. As DNA, the CDR3 is TGTGCCAGCAGTTACGGACAGGAAGTGCAGCCCCAGCATTTT.

The gene calls are TRBV2 and TRBJ2-3; the match to TRBD2 covers 9 bases. Germline trimming cut 8 bases from V and 4 bases from J; bases unmatched to any gene: 13. There are 16 residues in the CDR3. Germline CDR1 SNHLY, CDR2 FYNNEI. In DNA form, the CDR3 reads TGTGCCAGCGCAGCCCGAGGACTAGCGTTGGCAGATACGCAGTATTTT. Encoded protein: CASAARGLALADTQYF. The full variable domain, its missing parts supplied by reference TRBV2 and TRBJ2-3, is EPEVTQTPSHQVTQMGQEVILRCVPISNHLYFYWYRQILGQKVEFLVSFYNNEISEKSEIFDDQFSVERPDGSNFTLKIRSTKLEDSAMYFCASAARGLALADTQYFGPGTRLTVL.

This clone appeared a few times. The chain joins TRBV2 to TRBJ1-1, with D uncertain. The CDR3 sequence is 13 residues long. V lost 0 bases to trimming and J lost 4 bases, with 6 bases between them. Germline V lookup: CDR1 SNHLY, CDR2 FYNNEI. In DNA, the CDR3 is TGTGCCAGCAGTGAAGCGGGGAGCACTGAAGCTTTCTTT. Translating it yields CASSEAGSTEAFF.

About this clone itself: Different DNA sequences within this sample yield the same CDR3. This chain connects TRBV30 to TRBJ1-5; TRBD1 matches at 7 bases. After removal of 1 base from V and 2 bases from J, the junction contained 2 bases not matched to a gene. The CDR3 has 14 residues. Germline CDR1 reads GTSNPN; CDR2 reads SVGIG (reference sequence). The chain's CDR3 is CAWSGRGRNQPQHF. The CDR3 region has the DNA TGTGCCTGGAGTGGGAGGGGGCGCAATCAGCCCCAGCATTTT.

The chain carries TRBV9 and TRBJ2-7; 8 nucleotides match TRBD2. V lost 4 bases, J lost 0 bases, and 18 bases stayed unmatched. This CDR3 contains 19 residues. Germline V gene sequence: CDR1 SGDLS, CDR2 YYNGEE. For the CDR3, the DNA is TGTGCCAGCAGCACACGGGGGGGGACGCAATTACGGCCCTCCTACGAGCAGTACTTC. Translating gives CASSTRGGTQLRPSYEQYF.